Described below is a single T cell receptor beta chain sequence and its context. CDR1 SGHDN and CDR2 FVKESK come from the germline V gene. The CDR3 sequence is 14 residues long. Deletions cut 1 base from V and 2 bases from J, with 7 bases between. This specimen belongs to a study of T cell repertoires in cytomegalovirus infection. TCRdb called the reads again in MiXCR, with one record for every CDR3 protein. The sample records 100,000 or so distinct CDR3 sequences, 23% being singletons. The receptor was derived from a human donor in good health (CMV status not recorded). Some clones in this sample may be carry-over from other donors' samples. Sequenced sample: CD8+ T cells from PBMCs. The chain couples TRBV14 to TRBJ2-3; D unresolved. DNA for the CDR3: TGTGCCAGCAGCCAAGTTCAGGACACAGATACGCAGTATTTT. It specifies CASSQVQDTDTQYF.